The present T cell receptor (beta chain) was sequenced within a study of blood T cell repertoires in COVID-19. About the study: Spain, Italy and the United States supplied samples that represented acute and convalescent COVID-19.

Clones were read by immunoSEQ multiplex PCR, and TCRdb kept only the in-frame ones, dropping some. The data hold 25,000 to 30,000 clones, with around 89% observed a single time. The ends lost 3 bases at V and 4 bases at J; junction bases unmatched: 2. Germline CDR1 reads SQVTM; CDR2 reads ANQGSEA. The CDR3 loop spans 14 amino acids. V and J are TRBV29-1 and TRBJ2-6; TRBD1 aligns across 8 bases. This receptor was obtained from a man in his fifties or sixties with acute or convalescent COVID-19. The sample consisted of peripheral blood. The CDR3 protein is CSVDQGAGANVLTF. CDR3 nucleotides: TGCAGCGTTGATCAGGGGGCCGGGGCCAACGTCCTGACTTTC.